The rows below give T cell receptor beta chains drawn from one sample of a study of blood T cell repertoires in COVID-19. Repertoires were generated with immunoSEQ multiplex PCR, while TCRdb's copy carries only in-frame clones and drops some. This table has about 140,000 clones, approximately 78% appearing once. The sample comprised PBMCs or T cells enriched from blood (not recorded which). The receptors stem from a woman aged 50 to 60 who had recovered from COVID-19. Both conserved end residues are trimmed from each CDR3. A D gene is named only where the DNA matches it firmly. Size tells how often a clone was seen (once, few, many) or the class of an expanded clone, and some rows leave it out.

TRBV13,11,-,-,ASSPGTLYEQY
TRBV5-1,11,-,-,ASSAQGPGELF
TRBV19,15,TRBD1,-,ASSSPGTGPGANVLT
TRBV25-1,10,TRBD1,-,ASTTGEPGYT
TRBV9,13,TRBD1,-,ASSVEGTGGQPQH
TRBV7-3,11,-,-,ASSPLTSYGYT
TRBV28,12,TRBD1,-,ASSTAGGNSPLH
TRBV5-4,16,TRBD2,-,ASSGGLAGGQGTGELF
TRBV5-5,12,-,-,ASSPEPLNTEAF
TRBV5-5,14,TRBD1,-,ASSFGQAPGTDTQY
TRBV7-3,12,-,-,ASSLQGPYNEQF
TRBV28,13,-,-,ASSLGGAPNTEAF
TRBV7-6,11,-,few,ASSVRAVSEAF
TRBV6-4,12,TRBD1,-,ASSAGQGSGELF
TRBV7-8,10,-,-,ASSPTSDTQY
TRBV30,11,-,-,AWQGDAYNEQF
TRBV18,13,-,-,ASSPQYDSPYEQY
TRBV18,13,TRBD1,-,ASSLRQGMNTEAF
TRBV7-2,12,TRBD2,once,ASSLTSGGPPSH
TRBV13,16,-,-,ASSLGLGGSPFNEKLF
TRBV20-1,13,-,-,SASLGVTNTGELF
TRBV29-1,12,TRBD1,-,SVVTGGGNQPQH
TRBV30,10,-,many,AWSSDRLGYT
TRBV27,13,TRBD1,-,ASSFRDRVNYGYT
TRBV28,10,TRBD1,-,ASRAQGSEAF
TRBV27,15,TRBD2,-,ASSLFGGSSGANVLT
TRBV7-3,13,TRBD1,-,ASSQGQALQETQY
TRBV5-5,13,TRBD2,-,ASSLVRGGVNEQF
TRBV27,13,-,-,ASNRTPNRNYGYT
TRBV5-1,12,-,-,ASSLNRRDTEAF
TRBV15,16,-,few,ATSSYLNRFSGANVLT
TRBV5-6,17,TRBD1,-,ASSTLRDRGREGANVLT
TRBV6-5,10,-,-,ASSPQGAEAF
TRBV7-9,10,-,-,ATRRWANTIY
TRBV28,11,-,-,ASSRGGAYEQY
TRBV6-5,11,TRBD1,few,ASSRQGIGELF
TRBV28,12,TRBD1,-,ASSPGQAHQPQH
TRBV11-1,11,-,-,ASSRQKGNEQF
TRBV15,14,TRBD1,-,ATSRPGQGNTGELF
TRBV28,11,-,-,ASNSGGGVEAF
TRBV18,12,TRBD1,-,ASSPRQGDTEAF
TRBV30,10,-,-,AWSEPRRSYT
TRBV4-2,15,TRBD2,-,ASSQPHSGGGTDTQY
TRBV6-1,11,-,-,ASSEIRSAEAF
TRBV3-1/TRBV3-2,14,TRBD1,-,ASSQDWTGGINEQF